Below, 13 T cell receptor beta chains from the same sample are listed, as sequenced in a study of T cell repertoires in cytomegalovirus infection (dated by TCRdb to between 2018 and 2021). TCRdb names Illumina HiSeq 1500 as the instrument used. The public reads were reanalyzed by TCRdb: fastp trimming at Q25, MiXCR alignment, in-frame beta chains only. Each CDR3 protein appears once, grouped with its most common genes and DNA. Within this sample are more than 650,000 distinct CDR3 sequences, with roughly 35% of them counted one time only. Of the sample, 2.5% to 3.5% is held by the ten largest clones. Sequenced sample: PBMCs. These receptors were collected from a human donor in good health (CMV status not recorded). Some clones in this sample may be carry-over from other donors' samples.

The chain carries TRBV7-6 and TRBJ2-2, with 8 bases that match TRBD2. With 3 bases clipped from V and 6 bases from J, the junction kept 12 bases outside the gene matches. The CDR3 length is 17 residues. Germline V gene sequence: CDR1 SGHVS, CDR2 FNYEAQ. The CDR3 loop is CASSFLGSGRMSGELFF. In nucleotides, the CDR3 is TGTGCCAGCAGCTTCTTGGGCAGCGGGAGAATGTCCGGGGAGCTGTTTTTT.

The genes are TRBV20-1 and TRBJ2-7; D is perhaps TRBD1 (6 bases). Germline CDR1 is DFQATT and CDR2 is SNEGSKA (reference sequence). The CDR3 has 12 residues. Trimming pared 3 bases from V and 6 bases from J, leaving 12 bases between. The CDR3 reads CSARRTGPEQYF. CDR3 sequence (DNA): TGCAGTGCTAGGAGAACAGGGCCCGAGCAGTACTTC.

The rearrangement links TRBV6-1 to TRBJ1-6; the D is unclear. The V gene's germline CDR1 is MNHNS and CDR2 SASEGT. V was trimmed by 3 bases and J by 0 bases, leaving 12 bases between them. The length of the CDR3 is 17 residues. CDR3: CASSDIRVSSYNSPLHF. The CDR3 coding sequence is TGTGCCAGCAGTGACATAAGGGTGAGCTCCTATAATTCACCCCTCCACTTT.

The sample holds many counts of this clonotype. The chain carries TRBV11-2 and TRBJ2-7, with D perhaps given as TRBD1 or TRBD2 (5 bases each). The germline CDR1 and CDR2 sequences are SGHAT and FQNNGV. V was trimmed by 4 bases and J by 2 bases, leaving 12 bases between them. CDR3 length: 14 residues. The chain's CDR3 is CASSSSGTTYEQYF. The CDR3 DNA reads TGTGCCAGCAGCTCCTCCGGGACCACCTACGAGCAGTACTTC. The full variable domain, its missing parts supplied by reference TRBV11-2 and TRBJ2-7, is EAGVAQSPRYKIIEKRQSVAFWCNPISGHATLYWYQQILGQGPKLLIQFQNNGVVDDSQLPKDRFSAERLKGVDSTLKIQPAKLEDSAVYLCASSSSGTTYEQYFGPGTRLTVT.

This clonotype has a count of ten or more. The chain carries TRBV7-2 and TRBJ1-4; no firm D call. The CDR3 consists of 17 residues. Trimming pared 5 bases from V and 5 bases from J, leaving 21 bases between. Germline CDR1 is SGHTA and CDR2 is FQGNSA. CDR3 DNA: TGTGCCAGCAGCGGCGGTCGGGATGGGTCACGCAATGAAAAACTGTTTTTT. Its translation is CASSGGRDGSRNEKLFF.

This clonotype was seen a few times. The V and J genes are TRBV5-6 and TRBJ2-7, with a weak D call TRBD1 (6 bases). The length of the CDR3 is 13 residues. CDR1 and CDR2 (germline): SGHDT, YYEEEE. Trimming took 3 bases from V and 5 from J, leaving 12 bases between them. CDR3 residues: CASSSGTPNEQYF. DNA for the CDR3: TGTGCCAGCAGCTCAGGGACACCTAACGAGCAGTACTTC.

This chain uses TRBV6-2 or TRBV6-3 with TRBJ2-2, with D unclear. Trimming pared 7 bases from V and 4 bases from J, leaving 22 bases between. The CDR3 consists of 17 residues. CDR1 is MNHEY, CDR2 SVGEGT, per germline. CDR3 region: CASTHPAIRRATGELFF. In nucleotides, the CDR3 is TGTGCCAGCACCCACCCAGCTATACGTAGGGCCACCGGGGAGCTGTTTTTT.

The chain employs TRBV25-1 and TRBJ1-1; D is perhaps TRBD1 (5 bases). CDR3 length: 18 residues. V lost 1 base and J lost 5, with 23 bases in between. From germline, CDR1 is MGHDK and CDR2 SYGVNS. DNA for the CDR3: TGTGCCAGCAGTGAATGGAAAGGGGCCCCCCATATAGGTACTGAAGCTTTCTTT. This codes for CASSEWKGAPHIGTEAFF.

The rearrangement links TRBV20-1 to TRBJ2-7; TRBD2 agrees at 12 bases. This CDR3 is 14 amino acids long. The V gene end was trimmed by 3 bases and the J gene end by 6 bases; junction bases not matched to a gene: 6. The germline gives CDR1 DFQATT, CDR2 SNEGSKA (reference sequence). CDR3 in DNA: TGCAGTGCTAGCGGACTAGCGGGAAGAGGCGAGCAGTACTTC. It encodes CSASGLAGRGEQYF.

This clonotype appeared many times. The chain couples TRBV7-2 to TRBJ2-5; weak D call: TRBD2 (5 bases). CDR3 size: 12 residues. Between the trimmed V and J ends, which lost 1 base and 7 bases, there was a span of 7 bases. Germline V gene sequence: CDR1 SGHTA, CDR2 FQGNSA. The CDR3, as DNA: TGTGCCAGCAGCTTAGTGGCGGGGACCCAGTACTTC. Residues: CASSLVAGTQYF.

This clonotype was detected a few times. This chain joins TRBV5-4 and TRBJ1-2; D is ambiguous. This CDR3 region has 13 residues. Germline V gene sequence: CDR1 SGHNT, CDR2 YYREEE (reference sequence). V lost 2 bases to trimming and J lost 8 bases, with 13 bases between them. CDR3 bases: TGTGCCAGCAGCTTAACCACCGCTGACGGCTACACCTTC. Translated, it gives CASSLTTADGYTF. The whole variable domain, filled in from reference TRBV5-4 and TRBJ1-2, reads ETGVTQSPTHLIKTRGQQVTLRCSSQSGHNTVSWYQQALGQGPQFIFQYYREEENGRGNFPPRFSGLQFPNYSSELNVNALELDDSALYLCASSLTTADGYTFGSGTRLTVV.

The chain has TRBV20-1 and TRBJ2-1, with 11 nucleotides matching TRBD2. J gave up 3 bases and V 5 bases, and 9 bases lay outside the gene matches. The CDR3 covers 16 residues. Germline V gene lookup returns CDR1 DFQATT and CDR2 SNEGSKA (reference sequence). The CDR3 region has the DNA TGCAGTGCTCGCACTAGCGGGAGCGGATTCTACAATGAGCAGTTCTTC. Translation: CSARTSGSGFYNEQFF.

This clonotype was counted only a few times. V is TRBV19 and J is TRBJ1-2, with D unresolved. The CDR3 sequence is 16 residues long. Germline-derived CDR1 and CDR2 are LNHDA and SQIVND (reference sequence). V gave up 5 bases and J gave up 6 bases, with 22 bases separating them. This CDR3 is CASSPYLGQALDGYTF. The CDR3 nucleotides read TGTGCCAGTAGTCCCTACCTCGGGCAGGCCCTGGATGGCTACACCTTC. The variable domain in full, with the rest retrieved from reference TRBV19 and TRBJ1-2, is DGGITQSPKYLFRKEGQNVTLSCEQNLNHDAMYWYRQDPGQGLRLIYYSQIVNDFQKGDIAEGYSVSREKKESFPLTVTSAQKNPTAFYLCASSPYLGQALDGYTFGSGTRLTVV.